Listed below are T cell receptor beta chains from one sample, sequenced in a study of cytomegalovirus exposure and HLA in healthy donors. TCRdb keeps only in-frame clones here, not all; method: immunoSEQ multiplex PCR. The data hold about 180,000 clones, with around 80% observed a single time. The sequenced sample was PBMCs. The receptors derive from a woman aged 55-69 years in good health and CMV-seropositive. Both conserved end residues are part of each CDR3. Each record gives: CDR3 length, clone size, V gene, CDR3 protein. Clone size, where shown, is once, few, many, or a class for clones that have expanded.

>14|NA|TRBV5-1
CASSLVASNNEQFF
>16|NA|TRBV5-1
CASSLTGQGTNEKLFF
>11|NA|TRBV7-9
CSSSSSGEQYF
>11|once|TRBV29-1
CSVVNSYEQYF
>12|NA|TRBV2
CASTTDSYEQYF
>15|NA|TRBV7-8
CASSGRDRAIEPQHF
>14|NA|TRBV27
CASSLRGGTYGYTF
>16|NA|TRBV4-3
CASSQDPGQGNDEQYF
>15|NA|TRBV7-9
CASSPRTDMNTEAFF
>17|NA|TRBV19
CASSIVGRLVGENIQYF
>13|NA|TRBV6-5
CASRETGSWEQYF
>12|NA|TRBV7-9
CASSSQVYEQYF
>14|NA|TRBV15
CATTRMGLDQPQHF
>15|few|TRBV5-6
CASSLLGPGYYEQYF
>17|NA|TRBV5-1
CASSLTISGQGRDEQYF
>17|NA|TRBV25-1
CASSESHRGLQYVEQYF
>13|once|TRBV10-3
CAISEPGREKLFF
>15|NA|TRBV5-4
CASSLRGLSKNIQYF
>13|NA|TRBV19
CASSTGVNQPQHF
>17|NA|TRBV5-1
CASSLVLGGQEGYEQYF
>15|NA|TRBV28
CAGSGGGSSYNEQFF
>14|once|TRBV5-4
CASSPGQLNEKLFF
>11|NA|TRBV19
CASNKNTEAFF
>13|NA|TRBV28
CASSSGPPYGYTF
>13|NA|TRBV18
CASSRDSNTEAFF
>14|NA|TRBV10-3
CAISIGQGNSPLYF